This TCR beta chain was profiled in a study of long-term antiretroviral therapy in people with HIV. Study results and caveats: ART adherence, viral resistance and therapy changes were undocumented.

Germline V gene data show CDR1 as LNHDA and CDR2 as SQIVND (reference sequence). J lost 7 bases, V lost 1 base, and 3 bases had no gene match. The CDR3 length is 14 residues. Every one of the donors gave at least one pre-ART PBMC sample and at least two post-ART PBMC samples. Among participants with HIV, every one received treatment in the United States. Samples held roughly 1-11 million cryopreserved PBMC, and DNA extraction followed. Sequencing used immunoSEQ v3.0 at survey level. Generated by immunoSEQ multiplex PCR, the TCRdb table keeps only in-frame clones and is missing some. The data contain 40,000 to 45,000 clones, about 95% of them singletons. Worth noting for this clone: Its antigen is not identified.

The rearrangement joins TRBV19 to TRBJ2-1; 8 bases are a match to TRBD1. The material sequenced was unsorted PBMCs, taken 3.7 years after starting antiretroviral therapy. This receptor was taken from a woman aged 45-65 years with HIV. CDR3 protein: CASSIGTGKNEQFF. As DNA, the CDR3 is TGTGCCAGTAGTATAGGGACAGGGAAGAATGAGCAGTTCTTC.